These T cell receptor beta chains were read from a single sample in a study of human T cells and chemical hapten exposure. TCRdb processed the RACE reads anew with MiXCR; each CDR3 protein has one entry. The sample records fewer than 100,000 distinct CDR3 sequences, 12% being singletons. The specimen was whole blood, collected in connection with sensitization to the hapten diphenylcyclopropenone (DPC). The receptors derive from a woman between 55 and 75 years old with alopecia areata. Some clones in this sample may be carry-over from other donors' samples. Both conserved end residues are part of each CDR3. D genes are given only for firm matches. Clone sizes are given selectively: once, few, many, or a class where the clone is expanded.

J	size	V	D	CDR3	DNA
TRBJ2-1	few	TRBV7-9	TRBD1	CASSGRGTGGLEQFF	TGTGCCAGCAGCGGACGGGGGACAGGGGGCCTCGAGCAGTTCTTC
TRBJ1-6	many	TRBV18	TRBD1	CASSFTGTGDSPLHF	TGTGCCAGCTCATTTACCGGGACAGGGGATTCACCCCTCCACTTT
TRBJ2-7	many	TRBV14	NA	CASSQDRGSLAYEQYF	TGTGCCAGCAGCCAAGATCGGGGCAGCCTAGCCTACGAGCAGTACTTC
TRBJ2-3	NA	TRBV4-1	NA	CASSHGPVDSDTQYF	TGCGCCAGCAGCCACGGTCCTGTGGACTCAGATACGCAGTATTTT
TRBJ2-5	many	TRBV2	TRBD1	CASCEGAQTQYF	TGTGCCAGCTGCGAGGGGGCGCAGACCCAGTACTTC
TRBJ1-5	NA	TRBV20-1	NA	CSARVLQGMNQPQHF	TGCAGTGCTAGAGTTCTGCAGGGGATGAATCAGCCCCAGCATTTT
TRBJ2-7	many	TRBV9	NA	CASSVAGTSYEQYF	TGTGCCAGCAGCGTAGCTGGGACATCCTACGAGCAGTACTTC
TRBJ2-6	many	TRBV7-8	NA	CASSKMRQGISGANVLTF	TGTGCCAGCAGTAAGATGCGGCAGGGCATCTCTGGGGCCAACGTCCTGACTTTC
TRBJ2-2	few	TRBV7-6	NA	CASSPQQGWGTGELFF	TGTGCCAGCAGCCCTCAACAGGGATGGGGCACCGGGGAGCTGTTTTTT
TRBJ1-1	few	TRBV11-2	NA	CASSPSILNTEAFF	TGTGCCAGCAGTCCCAGTATTTTGAACACTGAAGCTTTCTTT
TRBJ2-7	many	TRBV6-1	NA	CASSEVDGPYEQYF	TGTGCCAGCAGTGAAGTGGACGGACCCTACGAGCAGTACTTC
TRBJ1-2	few	TRBV29-1	NA	CSVARQHAEGYTF	TGCAGCGTAGCTAGACAGCACGCGGAAGGCTACACCTTC
TRBJ2-3	NA	TRBV7-9	NA	CASSLKVAQADTQYF	TGTGCCAGCAGCTTAAAAGTTGCGCAGGCAGATACGCAGTATTTT
TRBJ2-1	NA	TRBV7-6	TRBD1	CASSHGTATTGQFF	TGTGCCAGCAGCCATGGGACAGCCACCACGGGGCAGTTCTTC
TRBJ2-1	few	TRBV11-2	NA	CASSAPWGSQGRGEQFF	TGTGCCAGCAGCGCCCCCTGGGGAAGTCAGGGGAGGGGTGAGCAGTTCTTC
TRBJ1-1	few	TRBV2	NA	CASNNRVMNTEAFF	TGTGCCAGCAACAACAGGGTCATGAACACTGAAGCTTTCTTT
TRBJ1-5	few	TRBV6-6	NA	CASNAAGPGDQPQHF	TGTGCCAGCAACGCTGCGGGGCCAGGGGATCAGCCCCAGCATTTT
TRBJ1-2	NA	TRBV5-1	NA	CASSLERVWHGYTF	TGCGCCAGCAGCTTGGAGCGGGTGTGGCATGGCTACACCTTC
TRBJ2-3	many	TRBV11-2	TRBD2	CASCLSGGAGSTDTQYF	TGTGCCAGCTGCCTTAGCGGGGGGGCGGGAAGCACAGATACGCAGTATTTT
TRBJ2-3	few	TRBV29-1	TRBD2	CSVKRGGPDTQYF	TGCAGCGTTAAGCGGGGGGGCCCAGATACGCAGTATTTT
TRBJ2-2	many	TRBV20-1	TRBD1	CSARDPKGAGAGELFF	TGCAGTGCTAGAGATCCAAAGGGGGCTGGGGCCGGGGAGCTGTTTTTT
TRBJ2-7	many	TRBV12-3/TRBV12-4	NA	CASSKTSYEQYF	TGTGCCAGCAGTAAAACTAGCTACGAGCAGTACTTC
TRBJ2-3	few	TRBV5-6	NA	CASRPGGLRLTDTQYF	TGTGCCAGCAGACCGGGGGGCCTCCGACTCACAGATACGCAGTATTTT
TRBJ2-3	few	TRBV7-8	NA	CASSLRVSRATDTQYF	TGTGCCAGCAGCTTACGTGTTAGCCGGGCCACAGATACGCAGTATTTT
TRBJ2-5	NA	TRBV9	NA	CASSSGGRWETQYF	TGTGCCAGCAGCTCCGGGGGGCGCTGGGAGACCCAGTACTTC
TRBJ2-3	few	TRBV10-2	TRBD2	CASSPTSDGTDTQYF	TGCGCCAGCAGCCCGACTAGCGACGGCACAGATACGCAGTATTTT
TRBJ1-2	many	TRBV20-1	NA	CSAPTDNYGYTF	TGCAGTGCTCCGACAGATAACTATGGCTACACCTTC
TRBJ1-2	few	TRBV5-6	NA	CASSLRTDYGYTF	TGTGCCAGCAGCTTACGGACAGACTATGGCTACACCTTC
TRBJ1-2	NA	TRBV29-1	TRBD1	CSVAPRDRGSYTF	TGCAGCGTCGCCCCCCGGGACAGGGGGAGCTACACCTTC
TRBJ2-3	few	TRBV10-2	TRBD2	CASSERAGGTDTQYF	TGCGCCAGCAGTGAGAGGGCGGGGGGGACAGATACGCAGTATTTT
TRBJ2-6	many	TRBV5-1	NA	CASSAQGQPWGGANVLTF	TGCGCCAGCAGCGCCCAAGGACAACCCTGGGGAGGGGCCAACGTCCTGACTTTC
TRBJ1-4	NA	TRBV27	NA	CASSLSGEKLFF	TGTGCCAGCAGTTTATCGGGCGAAAAACTGTTTTTT
TRBJ2-5	few	TRBV2	TRBD2	CASRWGGSLEQETQYF	TGTGCCAGCAGGTGGGGGGGTTCCTTGGAGCAAGAGACCCAGTACTTC
TRBJ1-6	many	TRBV9	NA	CASSTNQGNSPLHF	TGTGCCAGCAGCACTAACCAGGGGAACTCACCCCTCCACTTT
TRBJ2-7	NA	TRBV4-1	NA	CASSQYRDTGYEQYF	TGCGCCAGCAGCCAGTACCGGGACACGGGCTACGAGCAGTACTTC
TRBJ2-7	many	TRBV20-1	TRBD1	CSASPTGTGDSYEQYF	TGCAGTGCTAGTCCCACCGGGACAGGGGATTCCTACGAGCAGTACTTC
TRBJ1-1	many	TRBV10-2	NA	CASRHPDAEAFF	TGCGCCAGCAGGCACCCGGACGCTGAAGCTTTCTTT
TRBJ2-3	few	TRBV7-9	TRBD1	CASSLGQRNTDTQYF	TGTGCCAGCAGCTTGGGACAGAGAAACACAGATACGCAGTATTTT
TRBJ2-3	many	TRBV9	NA	CASSVAESPGTGSDTQYF	TGTGCCAGCAGCGTAGCTGAATCCCCGGGGACGGGATCCGATACGCAGTATTTT
TRBJ2-1	many	TRBV7-8	TRBD2	CASSSDLAGFSYNEQFF	TGTGCCAGCAGCTCCGACCTAGCGGGGTTCTCCTACAATGAGCAGTTCTTC
TRBJ2-1	many	TRBV7-5	NA	CISVPEALGGGSYNEQFF	NA
TRBJ2-7	many	TRBV6-5	NA	CASSKGSSYEQYF	TGTGCCAGCAGTAAGGGTTCCTCCTACGAGCAGTACTTC
TRBJ2-1	many	TRBV27	NA	CASSRSPQDNEQFF	TGTGCCAGCAGTCGCTCCCCCCAAGACAATGAGCAGTTCTTC
TRBJ2-1	NA	TRBV5-5	TRBD1	CASGQAASYNEQFF	TGTGCCAGCGGACAGGCGGCCTCCTACAATGAGCAGTTCTTC
TRBJ1-6	NA	TRBV7-3	NA	CASSLTGNSPLHF	TGTGCCAGCAGCTTAACGGGAAATTCACCCCTCCACTTT